These T cell receptor beta chains were read from a single sample in a study of blood T cells in healthy people across ages. TCRdb reanalysed the 5' RACE reads using MiXCR and keeps one entry per CDR3 protein. The sample has about 1.5 million distinct CDR3 sequences, under 55% seen once. Sample: blood. The receptors were sampled from a woman between 18 and 29 years old in good health. Each CDR3 is given with its conserved first and last residue. A D gene is named only where the DNA matches it firmly. Size is stated for part of the rows, as once, few or many counts, or as a class when the clone is expanded.

>TRBV7-9|.|TRBJ2-3|.
CASSLTSAYTQYF
TGTGCCAGCAGCTTGACTAGTGCATATACGCAGTATTTT
>TRBV20-1|.|TRBJ2-7|.
CSARQGMGRNEQYF
TGCAGTGCTAGACAGGGGATGGGCAGGAACGAGCAGTACTTC
>TRBV20-1|TRBD1|TRBJ1-2|.
CSARRDRFYGYTF
TGCAGTGCTAGACGGGACAGGTTCTATGGCTACACCTTC
>TRBV4-3|TRBD1|TRBJ1-1|.
CASSQGGRGLGTEAFF
TGCGCCAGCAGCCAAGGAGGCAGGGGGTTAGGCACTGAAGCTTTCTTT
>TRBV6-1|TRBD2|TRBJ2-1|.
CASSKGTSGEFYNEQFF
TGTGCCAGCAGTAAAGGGACTAGCGGGGAATTCTACAATGAGCAGTTCTTC
>TRBV10-3|TRBD1|TRBJ2-7|.
CAISEPGGAQRYEQYF
TGTGCCATCAGTGAGCCAGGGGGCGCCCAGAGGTACGAGCAGTACTTC
>TRBV20-1|.|TRBJ1-5|.
CSASRAGYYSNQPQHF
TGCAGTGCTAGTCGAGCCGGATATTATAGCAATCAGCCCCAGCATTTT
>TRBV29-1|TRBD1|TRBJ1-2|.
CSVGTGGRGYTF
TGCAGCGTCGGGACAGGGGGTCGTGGCTACACCTTC
>TRBV4-3|.|TRBJ2-7|.
CASSQDNFAYEQYF
TGCGCCAGCAGCCAAGATAATTTTGCCTACGAGCAGTACTTC
>TRBV30|.|TRBJ1-1|.
CAWSVLGPNTEAFF
TGTGCCTGGAGTGTACTGGGTCCGAACACTGAAGCTTTCTTT
>TRBV12-3/TRBV12-4|TRBD2|TRBJ2-7|.
CASSLAGTSVNEQYF
TGTGCCAGCAGTTTAGCAGGGACTAGCGTCAACGAGCAGTACTTC
>TRBV5-1|.|TRBJ2-5|.
CASSLAPPDQETQYF
TGCGCCAGCAGCTTGGCTCCGCCCGACCAAGAGACCCAGTACTTC
>TRBV9|.|TRBJ2-4|few
CASSVGVAKNIQYF
TGTGCCAGCAGCGTAGGGGTAGCCAAAAACATTCAGTACTTC
>TRBV6-5|TRBD2|TRBJ2-3|.
CASSPLGLAGDTQYF
TGTGCCAGCAGTCCGCTAGGACTAGCGGGAGATACGCAGTATTTT
>TRBV29-1|TRBD2|TRBJ2-2|.
CSVGRGGNTGELFF
TGCAGCGTTGGGCGGGGGGGAAACACCGGGGAGCTGTTTTTT
>TRBV29-1|.|TRBJ2-1|.
CSVEYTSNEQFF
TGCAGCGTTGAGTACACCTCCAATGAGCAGTTCTTC
>TRBV20-1|TRBD2|TRBJ2-1|.
CSASKRGYNEQFF
TGCAGTGCTAGTAAGCGGGGTTACAATGAGCAGTTCTTC
>TRBV6-2/TRBV6-3|.|TRBJ1-2|.
CASSYPWTANYGYTF
TGTGCCAGCAGTTACCCATGGACAGCTAACTATGGCTACACCTTC
>TRBV27|TRBD1|TRBJ2-7|.
CASSRGRTYEQYF
TGTGCCAGCAGCAGGGGGCGAACCTACGAGCAGTACTTC
>TRBV13|TRBD1|TRBJ2-7|.
CASSLRQGVGEQYF
TGTGCCAGCAGCTTAAGGCAGGGGGTGGGCGAGCAGTACTTC
>TRBV10-3|.|TRBJ2-3|few
CAIGAGVPDTQYF
TGTGCCATCGGGGCCGGAGTCCCAGATACGCAGTATTTT
>TRBV7-2|.|TRBJ2-4|few
CASSLIPGGLAKNIQYF
TGTGCCAGCAGCTTAATCCCAGGGGGACTAGCCAAAAACATTCAGTACTTC
>TRBV4-1|TRBD2|TRBJ2-3|few
CASSHRSGGAFRTDTQYF
TGCGCCAGCAGCCATCGTAGCGGGGGGGCCTTTCGGACAGATACGCAGTATTTT
>TRBV10-3|.|TRBJ1-6|few
CATGEDSNSPLHF
TGTGCCACGGGGGAGGACAGTAATTCACCCCTCCACTTT
>TRBV20-1|.|TRBJ2-1|.
CSARLGNNEQFF
TGCAGTGCTAGATTGGGGAACAATGAGCAGTTCTTC
>TRBV27|.|TRBJ2-3|few
CASSWSWARLSTDTQYF
TGTGCCAGCAGTTGGAGTTGGGCGCGTCTGAGCACAGATACGCAGTATTTT
>TRBV18|.|TRBJ1-4|few
CASSRDANEKLFF
TGTGCCAGCTCGCGGGACGCGAATGAAAAACTGTTTTTT
>TRBV27|.|TRBJ1-2|few
CASSDLGLGGSYTF
TGTGCCAGCAGCGACTTGGGACTTGGGGGTAGCTACACCTTC
>TRBV11-2|TRBD1|TRBJ2-1|.
CASSSDRGHEQFF
TGTGCTAGCAGCTCGGACAGGGGTCATGAGCAGTTCTTC
>TRBV7-2|.|TRBJ2-7|few
CASSLESTVGSYEQYF
TGTGCCAGCAGCTTAGAGTCGACAGTGGGCTCCTACGAGCAGTACTTC
>TRBV5-6|.|TRBJ1-1|once
CASSLAFIPEAFF
TGTGCCAGCAGCTTGGCGTTCATCCCGGAGGCTTTCTTT
>TRBV6-2/TRBV6-3|.|TRBJ2-3|few
CASSSPSGLQGDTQYF
TGTGCCAGCAGTTCCCCCTCGGGTCTCCAGGGAGATACGCAGTATTTT
>TRBV29-1|.|TRBJ2-1|.
CSVGTGDFYEQFF
TGCAGCGTTGGAACAGGGGACTTCTACGAGCAGTTCTTC
>TRBV13|.|TRBJ1-3|few
CASSLRGGDGNTIYF
TGTGCCAGCAGCCTCCGTGGAGGGGACGGAAACACCATATATTTT
>TRBV7-2|.|TRBJ1-2|.
CASSLQGTNHGYTF
TGTGCCAGCAGTCTTCAGGGGACTAACCATGGCTACACCTTC
>TRBV6-2/TRBV6-3|.|TRBJ2-1|.
CASGISSYNEQFF
TGTGCCAGCGGAATAAGCTCCTACAATGAGCAGTTCTTC
>TRBV28|.|TRBJ1-5|few
CASSLGPLQHF
TGTGCCAGCAGTTTAGGGCCCCTCCAGCATTTT
>TRBV12-3/TRBV12-4|.|TRBJ1-6|few
CASSFYNYNSPLHF
TGTGCCAGCAGTTTTTACAACTATAATTCACCCCTCCACTTT
>TRBV27|.|TRBJ2-5|.
CASSLYVSAETQYF
TGTGCCAGCAGTTTATACGTCTCGGCAGAGACCCAGTACTTC
>TRBV12-3/TRBV12-4|.|TRBJ2-1|.
CASSRRDFGNEQFF
.
>TRBV5-1|.|TRBJ2-3|.
CASSLEAVTDTQYF
TGCGCCAGCAGCTTGGAGGCCGTCACAGATACGCAGTATTTT
>TRBV6-2/TRBV6-3|.|TRBJ1-5|few
CASSLGVARAGNQPQHF
TGTGCCAGCAGTTTGGGGGTAGCGAGGGCCGGCAATCAGCCCCAGCATTTT
>TRBV12-5|.|TRBJ2-1|.
CASAPSRNEQFF
TGTGCTAGTGCTCCCTCTCGGAATGAGCAGTTCTTC
>TRBV5-6|TRBD1|TRBJ1-1|.
CASSLRQGVFYEAFF
TGTGCCAGCAGCTTGAGACAGGGGGTATTTTATGAAGCTTTCTTT
>TRBV5-6|.|TRBJ2-7|.
CASSSSVRRTYEQYF
TGTGCCAGCAGCTCTTCCGTGAGGCGCACCTACGAGCAGTACTTC
>TRBV25-1|TRBD1|TRBJ2-7|few
CASRKDRVHEQYF
TGTGCCAGCAGGAAAGACAGGGTGCACGAGCAGTACTTC
>TRBV9|.|TRBJ2-1|few
CASSATTRKYNEQFF
TGTGCCAGCAGCGCGACCACCCGAAAATACAATGAGCAGTTCTTC
>TRBV28|TRBD2|TRBJ2-1|.
CASRNRAGPTYNEQFF
TGTGCCAGCCGAAACCGAGCGGGACCTACCTACAATGAGCAGTTCTTC
>TRBV7-9|.|TRBJ2-7|many
CASSPFSYEQYF
TGTGCCAGCAGCCCCTTCTCCTACGAGCAGTACTTC
>TRBV2|.|TRBJ2-7|.
CASNGGNLLGEQYF
TGTGCCAGCAATGGCGGGAACCTGCTCGGCGAGCAGTACTTC
>TRBV7-9|.|TRBJ1-3|.
CASSLAYGTDGNTIYF
TGTGCCAGCAGCTTAGCGTACGGGACCGATGGAAACACCATATATTTT
>TRBV7-7|.|TRBJ1-5|.
CASSLVGRNQPQHF
TGTGCTAGCAGCTTAGTCGGTAGGAATCAGCCCCAGCATTTT
>TRBV9|.|TRBJ1-1|.
CASSVSRLMNTEAFF
TGTGCCAGCAGCGTGAGTAGATTAATGAACACTGAAGCTTTCTTT
>TRBV10-3|.|TRBJ2-7|.
CATMKQAEQYF
TGTGCCACCATGAAGCAGGCCGAGCAGTACTTC
>TRBV7-9|.|TRBJ1-5|once
CASSPISAGQPQHF
TGTGCCAGCAGCCCTATTTCGGCAGGACAGCCCCAGCATTTT